This is a list of T cell receptor beta chains from one sample in a study of cytomegalovirus exposure and HLA in healthy donors. Assay: immunoSEQ multiplex PCR; the TCRdb copy retains only in-frame clones and omits some. The sample totals approximately 110,000 clones; its top ten clones hold under 3.5%. Sequencing used PBMCs. The receptors stem from a man aged 25-45 years in good health and CMV-seronegative. Both conserved end residues are part of each CDR3. D genes are given only for firm matches.

>TRBJ2-1|NA|TRBV9
CASSPRPSSYNEQFF
TGTGCCAGCAGCCCCCGCCCGAGCTCCTACAATGAGCAGTTCTTC
>TRBJ2-7|TRBD2|TRBV27
CASSGGRAMGEQYF
TGTGCCAGCTCGGGCGGGAGGGCCATGGGCGAGCAGTACTTC
>TRBJ1-2|TRBD1|TRBV4-2
CASSQEPGQGVGYTF
TGTGCCAGCAGCCAAGAACCGGGACAGGGAGTTGGCTACACCTTC
>TRBJ2-7|NA|TRBV10-3
CAINQGMDEQYF
TGTGCCATCAATCAGGGGATGGACGAGCAGTACTTC
>TRBJ1-2|NA|TRBV2
CASSPGRGANYGYTF
TGTGCCAGCAGCCCCGGGCGGGGGGCGAACTATGGCTACACCTTC
>TRBJ1-1|NA|TRBV6-4
CASSVGGTSAEAFF
TGTGCCAGCAGTGTGGGGGGGACCTCCGCTGAAGCTTTCTTT
>TRBJ2-7|TRBD2|TRBV6-5
CASSYTGLAGDDEQYF
TGTGCCAGCAGTTACACCGGACTAGCGGGAGATGACGAGCAGTACTTC
>TRBJ2-5|NA|TRBV15
CATSTLEFQETQYF
TGTGCCACCAGCACGCTAGAGTTCCAAGAGACCCAGTACTTC
>TRBJ2-7|NA|TRBV5-4
CASSLREEQYF
TGTGCCAGCAGCCTCCGGGAGGAGCAGTACTTC
>TRBJ2-1|NA|TRBV7-9
CASSGIEGVSYNEQFF
TGTGCCAGCAGCGGGATCGAGGGGGTCTCCTACAATGAGCAGTTCTTC
>TRBJ2-7|NA|TRBV5-6
CASSSLSVTGPAYEQYF
TGTGCCAGCAGCTCCTTATCAGTAACGGGTCCCGCCTACGAGCAGTACTTC
>TRBJ1-5|NA|TRBV19
CASSADSYSNQPQHF
TGTGCCAGTAGTGCCGACAGTTATAGCAATCAGCCCCAGCATTTT
>TRBJ2-7|NA|TRBV21-1
CASSSFDEQYF
TGTGCCAGCAGCAGTTTCGACGAGCAGTACTTC
>TRBJ2-3|NA|TRBV7-9
CASSLREGPSTDTQYF
TGTGCCAGCAGCTTACGCGAGGGTCCTAGCACAGATACGCAGTATTTT
>TRBJ1-2|NA|TRBV5-4
CASSFGGGDYGYTF
TGTGCCAGCAGCTTCGGGGGGGGCGACTATGGCTACACCTTC
>TRBJ1-1|NA|TRBV30
CAWMGYSEAFF
TGTGCCTGGATGGGCTATTCTGAAGCTTTCTTT
>TRBJ1-1|TRBD1|TRBV4-1
CASSQGTGGAGTEAFF
TGCGCCAGCAGCCAAGGGACAGGGGGCGCGGGAACTGAAGCTTTCTTT
>TRBJ2-5|TRBD2|TRBV4-1
CASTWTSRIGETQYF
TGCGCCAGCACTTGGACTAGTCGGATTGGAGAGACCCAGTACTTC
>TRBJ2-7|NA|TRBV6-5
CASSYSPTEITYEQYF
TGTGCCAGCAGTTACTCCCCGACAGAAATCACCTACGAGCAGTACTTC
>TRBJ1-5|NA|TRBV7-6
CASSLDPGMGYSNQPQHF
TGTGCCAGCAGCTTAGATCCAGGGATGGGCTATAGCAATCAGCCCCAGCATTTT
>TRBJ1-1|NA|TRBV7-9
CASSRQLLNTEAFF
TGTGCCAGCAGCCGACAGTTACTGAACACTGAAGCTTTCTTT
>TRBJ1-2|NA|TRBV10-2
CASSETRGYGYTF
TGCGCCAGCAGTGAGACCAGGGGCTATGGCTACACCTTC
>TRBJ2-1|TRBD2|TRBV9
CASSVTGLAGIEQFF
TGTGCCAGCAGCGTAACGGGACTAGCGGGAATTGAGCAGTTCTTC
>TRBJ2-3|NA|TRBV20-1
CSAGSVDTQYF
TGCAGTGCTGGTAGCGTAGATACGCAGTATTTT
>TRBJ2-1|TRBD2|TRBV4-2
CASSQSGTSGSDEQFF
TGTGCCAGCAGCCAATCCGGGACTAGCGGGAGTGATGAGCAGTTCTTC
>TRBJ2-2|NA|TRBV27
CASSPGQPGGELLF
TGTGCCAGCAGTCCGGGACAGCCGGGCGGGGAGCTGCTTTTT
>TRBJ2-1|TRBD2|TRBV4-1
CASRPGLADFYNEQFF
TGCGCCAGCAGACCCGGACTAGCGGACTTCTACAATGAGCAGTTCTTC
>TRBJ2-2|TRBD2|TRBV5-4
CASSSLAGANTGELFF
TGTGCCAGCAGCTCTTTAGCGGGTGCGAACACCGGGGAGCTGTTTTTT
>TRBJ2-5|NA|TRBV29-1
CSVSLTGQETQYF
TGCAGCGTGTCCCTGACAGGTCAAGAGACCCAGTACTTC
>TRBJ2-7|NA|TRBV23-1
CASSHKSLATCYGQYF
TGCGCCAGCAGTCATAAATCCCTCGCGACTTGTTATGGGCAGTACTTC
>TRBJ2-7|NA|TRBV19
CASRAGSTYEQYF
TGTGCCAGTAGAGCCGGGTCCACCTACGAGCAGTACTTC
>TRBJ2-7|NA|TRBV19
CASSIDPGEQYF
TGTGCCAGTAGTATAGATCCGGGGGAGCAGTACTTC
>TRBJ2-3|TRBD2|TRBV7-9
CASSRSGSSDTQYF
TGTGCCAGCAGCCGTAGCGGGAGCTCAGATACGCAGTATTTT
>TRBJ2-4|NA|TRBV28
CASSTTVLAKNIQYF
TGTGCCAGCAGCACGACAGTCCTAGCCAAAAACATTCAGTACTTC
>TRBJ2-7|TRBD1|TRBV18
CASSPETGTGSIYEQYF
TGTGCCAGCTCACCCGAAACCGGGACAGGGTCTATCTACGAGCAGTACTTC
>TRBJ1-2|NA|TRBV5-5
CASSLGGGGYTF
TGTGCCAGCAGCTTGGGAGGAGGTGGCTACACCTTC
>TRBJ1-1|NA|TRBV6-1
CASSEIGGWTEAFF
TGTGCCAGCAGTGAAATAGGGGGATGGACTGAAGCTTTCTTT
>TRBJ2-2|NA|TRBV5-1
CASSIGQRPDTGELFF
TGCGCCAGCAGCATCGGACAGCGCCCTGACACCGGGGAGCTGTTTTTT
>TRBJ1-4|NA|TRBV19
CASSMMTDSNEKLFF
TGTGCCAGTAGTATGATGACAGATTCAAATGAAAAACTGTTTTTT
>TRBJ1-4|TRBD1|TRBV11-1
CASTSGTVGTNEKLFF
TGTGCCAGCACGTCCGGGACAGTCGGGACTAATGAAAAACTGTTTTTT
>TRBJ2-7|NA|TRBV9
CASSDPGSPEQYF
TGTGCCAGCAGTGACCCCGGGAGCCCCGAGCAGTACTTC
>TRBJ2-5|NA|TRBV5-6
CASSADGLAQERVETQYF
TGTGCCAGCAGCGCCGACGGGCTAGCCCAAGAGAGGGTAGAGACCCAGTACTTC
>TRBJ1-5|NA|TRBV28
CASSSTVVAHF
TGTGCCAGCAGTTCGACAGTTGTGGCGCATTTT
>TRBJ2-7|NA|TRBV30
CAWTPTGSLYEQYF
TGTGCCTGGACCCCGACAGGATCGCTTTACGAGCAGTACTTC